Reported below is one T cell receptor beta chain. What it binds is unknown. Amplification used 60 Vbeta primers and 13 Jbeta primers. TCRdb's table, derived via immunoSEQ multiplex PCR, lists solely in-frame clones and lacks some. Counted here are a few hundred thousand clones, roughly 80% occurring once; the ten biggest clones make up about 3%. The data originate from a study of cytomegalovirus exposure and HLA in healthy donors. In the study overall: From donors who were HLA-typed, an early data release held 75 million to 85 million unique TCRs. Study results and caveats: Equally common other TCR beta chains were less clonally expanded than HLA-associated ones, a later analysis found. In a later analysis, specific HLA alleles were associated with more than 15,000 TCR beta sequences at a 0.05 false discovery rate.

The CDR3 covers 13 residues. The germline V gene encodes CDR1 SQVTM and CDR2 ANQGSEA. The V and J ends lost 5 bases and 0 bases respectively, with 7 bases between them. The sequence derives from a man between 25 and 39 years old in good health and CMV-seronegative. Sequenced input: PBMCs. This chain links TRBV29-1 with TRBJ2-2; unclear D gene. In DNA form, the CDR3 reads TGCAGCGTTCTAAACGCGAACACCGGGGAGCTGTTTTTT. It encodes CSVLNANTGELFF.